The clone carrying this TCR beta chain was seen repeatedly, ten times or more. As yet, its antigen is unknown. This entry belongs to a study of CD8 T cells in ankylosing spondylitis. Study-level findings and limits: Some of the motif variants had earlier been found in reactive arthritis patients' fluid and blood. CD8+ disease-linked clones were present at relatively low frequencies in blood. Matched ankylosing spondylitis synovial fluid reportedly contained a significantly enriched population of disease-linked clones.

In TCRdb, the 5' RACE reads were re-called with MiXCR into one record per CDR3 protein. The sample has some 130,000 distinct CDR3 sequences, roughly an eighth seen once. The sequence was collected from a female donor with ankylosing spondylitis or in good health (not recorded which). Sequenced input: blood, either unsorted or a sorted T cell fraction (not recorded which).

CDR3 in amino acids: CASSPDQLSGNTIYF. The CDR3 nucleotides read TGTGCCAGCAGCCCGGACCAACTCTCTGGAAACACCATATATTTT. This rearrangement joins TRBV5-5 to TRBJ1-3; D uncertain. The CDR3 contains 15 residues. Germline CDR1 and CDR2: SGHKS and YYEKEE (reference sequence). V shed 4 bases and J shed 0 bases, with 11 bases lying between them.